This TCR beta chain was captured by sequencing in a study of blood T cell repertoires in COVID-19. About the study: From T cells, B-cell-depleted T cells, or PBMCs came the material, which was cDNA or gDNA.

The count of this clone is one. The authors' processing: Nucleated cell number was recorded as an estimate derived from reference gene primer amplification. Generated by immunoSEQ multiplex PCR, the TCRdb table keeps only in-frame clones and is missing some. V and J calls and clone size come straight from that table; D and trimming were deduced from the DNA. The sample holds 150,000 or so clones, 90% to 95% seen once. The trim removed 1 base at V and 9 bases at J, leaving 13 bases unmatched. CDR1 is MGHRA and CDR2 is YSYEKL in the germline V gene. The CDR3 spans 18 residues. The sample taken for sequencing was peripheral blood. The TCR comes from a woman in her forties or fifties with acute or convalescent COVID-19. The J gene is TRBJ2-3, the V gene TRBV4-1; TRBD2 matches 13 bases. CDR3 residues: CASSQGRFGLAGAGTQYF. In nucleotides, the CDR3 is TGCGCCAGCAGCCAAGGGAGGTTCGGACTAGCGGGGGCCGGGACGCAGTATTTT.